The 12 T cell receptor beta chains below come from one sample, sequenced in a study of blood T cell repertoires in COVID-19. Measured with immunoSEQ multiplex PCR; TCRdb has only the in-frame clones, and not every one. The sample consists of approximately 270,000 clones, approximately 90% of them appearing once. The material sequenced was PBMCs or T cells enriched from blood (not recorded which). The source of these receptors is a man aged 35 to 55 who had been exposed to COVID-19.

CDR3 nucleotide sequence: TGTGCCAGCAGTGCAGTCTCTAGCACAGATACGCAGTATTTT. It yields the protein CASSAVSSTDTQYF. The chain employs TRBV6-2 or TRBV6-3 and TRBJ2-3, with D unclear. The germline V and J ends were trimmed by 5 bases and 0 bases, with 9 bases remaining between them. The CDR3 covers 14 residues. Germline CDR1 is MNHEY and CDR2 is SVGEGT.

The V and J genes are TRBV2 and TRBJ1-5, with TRBD1 matching 9 bases. The V and J ends lost 6 bases and 7 bases, in that order; junction bases with no gene match: 10. Per the germline V gene, CDR1 is SNHLY and CDR2 is FYNNEI. This CDR3 region has 15 residues. CDR3 bases: TGTGCCAGCAGCATGACAGGGGGTGGGGGGCAGCCCCAGCATTTT. It encodes CASSMTGGGGQPQHF.

The CDR3 sequence is CASSPGGSDGYTF. The CDR3 DNA sequence: TGTGCCAGCAGCCCGGGAGGGAGCGATGGCTACACCTTC. This chain links TRBV3-1 (or the pseudogene TRBV3-2) with TRBJ1-2; D is unresolved. This CDR3 is 13 amino acids long. The germline V gene encodes CDR1 LGHDT and CDR2 YNNKEL (reference sequence). V gave up 4 bases and J gave up 6 bases, with 12 bases separating them.

This chain joins TRBV5-1 and TRBJ2-5, with TRBD1 identical over 7 bases. This CDR3 spans 15 amino acids. The germline V gene has CDR1 SGHRS and CDR2 YFSETQ. V lost 1 base to trimming and J lost 2 bases; unmatched junction nucleotides: 5. Here the CDR3 DNA reads TGCGCCAGCAGCTTGAGGGGGACAGCGCAAGAGACCCAGTACTTC. The encoded protein is CASSLRGTAQETQYF.

The chain couples TRBV14 to TRBJ2-7; 9 bases line up with TRBD1. J gave up 8 bases and V 1 base, and 12 bases lay outside the gene matches. The CDR3 is made up of 16 amino acids. From germline, CDR1 is SGHDN and CDR2 FVKESK. CDR3 nucleotides: TGTGCCAGCAGCCAAGTTGTAGTGGACAGGGGTTCTAAGCAGTACTTC. Its translation: CASSQVVVDRGSKQYF.

J is TRBJ2-3 and V is TRBV7-3, with a tentative D call TRBD2 (6 bases). The germline V gene has CDR1 SGHTA and CDR2 FQGTGA. Trimming shortened V by 2 bases and J by 4 bases, and 10 bases separated the two germline ends. The CDR3 is made up of 14 amino acids. The CDR3 here is CASSLAGGADTQYF. In DNA form, the CDR3 reads TGTGCCAGCAGCTTAGCCGGGGGTGCAGATACGCAGTATTTT. The variable domain in full, with the rest retrieved from reference TRBV7-3 and TRBJ2-3, is GAGVSQTPSNKVTEKGKYVELRCDPISGHTALYWYRQSLGQGPEFLIYFQGTGAADDSGLPNDRFFAVRPEGSVSTLKIQRTERGDSAVYLCASSLAGGADTQYFGPGTRLTVL.

This clone was recorded once. The CDR3 DNA reads as TGTGCCAGCAGCCCCGGAGACCCGGTACTCTACGAGCAGTACTTC. Encoded protein: CASSPGDPVLYEQYF. The chain links TRBV7-9 to TRBJ2-7; D is unclear. The CDR3 length is 15 residues. Germline loops: CDR1 SEHNR, CDR2 FQNEAQ (reference sequence). Between the trimmed V and J ends, which lost 5 bases and 3 bases, there was a span of 17 bases.

This chain uses TRBV7-3 with TRBJ2-3; TRBD2 agrees at 8 bases. Per the germline V gene, CDR1 is SGHTA and CDR2 is FQGTGA. CDR3 length equals 17 residues. V gave up 1 base and J gave up 2 bases; unmatched junction bases: 8. The CDR3 DNA reads TGTGCCAGCAGCTTAAACGGTCAGCGGGAGTTCACAGATACGCAGTATTTT. As protein: CASSLNGQREFTDTQYF.

This clone was detected once. The chain uses TRBV12-3 or TRBV12-4 and TRBJ1-2, with 7 bases aligning to TRBD1. The CDR3 totals 12 residues. V shed 8 bases, J shed 4 bases, and the junction held 4 bases outside the gene matches. CDR3 residues: CASLDRAYGYTF. CDR3 coding DNA: TGTGCCAGCCTCGACAGGGCCTATGGCTACACCTTC.

The chain employs TRBV27 and TRBJ2-7; 14 bases line up with TRBD2. J lost 3 bases, V lost 5 bases, and 9 bases had no gene match. Germline V gene data show CDR1 as MNHEY and CDR2 as SMNVEV (reference sequence). The CDR3 has 17 residues. The CDR3 nucleotides read TGTGCCAGCAGTCCTTTACCCGGGACTAGCGGGAGCTACGAGCAGTACTTC. It codes for CASSPLPGTSGSYEQYF.

This clone was detected once. This chain links TRBV2 with TRBJ1-1; no definite D call. This CDR3 has 13 amino acids. V shed 9 bases and J shed 0 bases, with 11 bases lying between them. Germline assignment: CDR1 SNHLY and CDR2 FYNNEI. CDR3 sequence: CASGYEVNTEAFF. CDR3 bases: TGTGCCAGTGGATATGAGGTGAACACTGAAGCTTTCTTT. Full variable domain (outside the CDR3, taken from reference TRBV2 and TRBJ1-1): EPEVTQTPSHQVTQMGQEVILRCVPISNHLYFYWYRQILGQKVEFLVSFYNNEISEKSEIFDDQFSVERPDGSNFTLKIRSTKLEDSAMYFCASGYEVNTEAFFGQGTRLTVV.

The gene calls are TRBV6-5 and TRBJ2-5; D is undetermined. CDR1 MNHEY and CDR2 SVGAGI come from the germline V gene. V was trimmed by 6 bases and J by 5 bases, leaving 16 bases between them. The CDR3 is made up of 14 amino acids. The CDR3 DNA follows: TGTGCCAGCAGCCGATACCAGATCGGGGAGACCCAGTACTTC. Its protein is CASSRYQIGETQYF.